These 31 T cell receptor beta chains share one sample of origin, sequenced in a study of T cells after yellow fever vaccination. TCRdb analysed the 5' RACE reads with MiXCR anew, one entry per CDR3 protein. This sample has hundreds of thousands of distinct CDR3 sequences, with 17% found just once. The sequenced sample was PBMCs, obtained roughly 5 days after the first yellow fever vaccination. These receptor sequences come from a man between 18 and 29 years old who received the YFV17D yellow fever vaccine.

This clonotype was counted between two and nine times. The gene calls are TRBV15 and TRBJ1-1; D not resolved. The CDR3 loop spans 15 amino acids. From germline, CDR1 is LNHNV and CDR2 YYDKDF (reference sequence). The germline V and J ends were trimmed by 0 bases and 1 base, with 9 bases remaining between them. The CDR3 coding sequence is TGTGCCACCAGCAGAGAAGGATACGGGAACACTGAAGCTTTCTTT. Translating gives CATSREGYGNTEAFF.

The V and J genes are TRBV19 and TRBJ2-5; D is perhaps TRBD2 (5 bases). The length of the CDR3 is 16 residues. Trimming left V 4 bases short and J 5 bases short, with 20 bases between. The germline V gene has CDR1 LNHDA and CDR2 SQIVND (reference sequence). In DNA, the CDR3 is TGTGCCAGTAGTAAATACAGCGACGGGGTTGGGGAGACCCAGTACTTC. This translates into CASSKYSDGVGETQYF.

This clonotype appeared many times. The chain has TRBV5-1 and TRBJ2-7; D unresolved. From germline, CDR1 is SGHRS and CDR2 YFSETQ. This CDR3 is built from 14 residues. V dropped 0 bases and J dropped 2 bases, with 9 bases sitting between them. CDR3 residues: CASSLDLGPYEQYF. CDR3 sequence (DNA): TGCGCCAGCAGCTTGGATCTCGGCCCCTACGAGCAGTACTTC.

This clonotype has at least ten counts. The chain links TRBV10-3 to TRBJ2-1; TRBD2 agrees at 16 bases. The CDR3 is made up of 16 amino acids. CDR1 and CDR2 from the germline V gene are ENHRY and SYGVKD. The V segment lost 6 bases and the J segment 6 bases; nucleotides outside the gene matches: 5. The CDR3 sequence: CAIRGTSGGAINEQFF. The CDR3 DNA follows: TGTGCCATCAGGGGGACTAGCGGGGGGGCAATCAATGAGCAGTTCTTC.

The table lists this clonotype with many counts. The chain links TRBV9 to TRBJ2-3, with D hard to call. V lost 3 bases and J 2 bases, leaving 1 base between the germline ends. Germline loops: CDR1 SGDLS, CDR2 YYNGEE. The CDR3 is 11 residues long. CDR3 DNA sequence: TGTGCCAGCAGCGCCACAGATACGCAGTATTTT. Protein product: CASSATDTQYF.

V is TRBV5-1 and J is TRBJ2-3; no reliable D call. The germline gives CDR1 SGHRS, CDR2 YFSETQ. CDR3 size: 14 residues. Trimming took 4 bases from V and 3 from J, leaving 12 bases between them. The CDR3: CASSPPRPTDTQYF. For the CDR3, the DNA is TGCGCCAGCAGCCCCCCAAGGCCTACAGATACGCAGTATTTT.

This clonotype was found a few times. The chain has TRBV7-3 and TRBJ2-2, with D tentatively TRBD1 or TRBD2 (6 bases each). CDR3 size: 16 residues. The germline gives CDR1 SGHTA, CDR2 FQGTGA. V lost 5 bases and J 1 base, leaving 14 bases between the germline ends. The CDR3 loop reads CASSPIEGGNTGELFF. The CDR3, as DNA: TGTGCCAGCAGCCCTATTGAGGGGGGGAACACCGGGGAGCTGTTTTTT.

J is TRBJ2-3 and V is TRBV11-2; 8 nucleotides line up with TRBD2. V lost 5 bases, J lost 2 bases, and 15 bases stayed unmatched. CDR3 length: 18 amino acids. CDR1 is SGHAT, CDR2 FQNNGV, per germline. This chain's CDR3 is CASSTPRNSGDPTDTQYF. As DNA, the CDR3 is TGTGCCAGCAGCACCCCGAGGAATAGCGGGGATCCCACAGATACGCAGTATTTT.

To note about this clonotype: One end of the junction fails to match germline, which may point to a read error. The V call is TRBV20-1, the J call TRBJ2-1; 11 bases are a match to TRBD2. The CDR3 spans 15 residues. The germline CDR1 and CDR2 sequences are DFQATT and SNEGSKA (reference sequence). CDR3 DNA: TGCAGTGCTAGTTATAGCGGGGGGGTATACAATGAGCATTTCTTC. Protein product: CSASYSGGVYNEHFF.

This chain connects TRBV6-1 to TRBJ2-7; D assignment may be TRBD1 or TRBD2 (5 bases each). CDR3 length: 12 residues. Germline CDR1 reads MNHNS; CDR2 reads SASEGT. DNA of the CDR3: TGTGCCAGCAGTGAGAGAGGGGCCCAACAAGACGTC. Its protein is CASSERGAQQDV.

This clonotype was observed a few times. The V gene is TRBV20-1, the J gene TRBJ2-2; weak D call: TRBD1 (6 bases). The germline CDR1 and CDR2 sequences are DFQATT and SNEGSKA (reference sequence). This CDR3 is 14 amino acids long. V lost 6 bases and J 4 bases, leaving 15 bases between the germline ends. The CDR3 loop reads CSANLGASTGELFF. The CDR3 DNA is TGCAGTGCCAATTTGGGGGCTAGCACCGGGGAGCTGTTTTTT.

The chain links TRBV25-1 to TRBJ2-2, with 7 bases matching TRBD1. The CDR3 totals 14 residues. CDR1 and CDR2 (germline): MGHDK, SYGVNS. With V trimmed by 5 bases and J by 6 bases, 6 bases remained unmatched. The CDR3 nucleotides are TGTGCCAGCAGTCCCGACAGGGCCCCCGGGGAGCTGTTTTTT. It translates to CASSPDRAPGELFF. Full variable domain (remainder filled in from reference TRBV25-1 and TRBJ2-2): EADIYQTPRYLVIGTGKKITLECSQTMGHDKMYWYQQDPGMELHLIHYSYGVNSTEKGDLSSESTVSRIRTEHFPLTLESARPSHTSQYLCASSPDRAPGELFFGEGSRLTVL.

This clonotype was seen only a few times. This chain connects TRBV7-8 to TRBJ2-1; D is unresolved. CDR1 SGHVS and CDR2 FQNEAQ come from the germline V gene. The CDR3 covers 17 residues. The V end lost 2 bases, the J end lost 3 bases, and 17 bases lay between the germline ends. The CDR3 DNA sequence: TGTGCCAGCAGCTTATGGCAGGAACCCCCTCACTACAATGAGCAGTTCTTC. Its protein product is CASSLWQEPPHYNEQFF.

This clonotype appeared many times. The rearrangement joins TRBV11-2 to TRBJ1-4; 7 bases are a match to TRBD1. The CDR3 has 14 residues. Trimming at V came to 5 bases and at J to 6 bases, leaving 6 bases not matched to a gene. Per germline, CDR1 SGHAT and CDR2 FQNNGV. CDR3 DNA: TGTGCCAGCAGCCGAAGGGGGCGGGATGAAAAACTGTTTTTT. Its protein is CASSRRGRDEKLFF.

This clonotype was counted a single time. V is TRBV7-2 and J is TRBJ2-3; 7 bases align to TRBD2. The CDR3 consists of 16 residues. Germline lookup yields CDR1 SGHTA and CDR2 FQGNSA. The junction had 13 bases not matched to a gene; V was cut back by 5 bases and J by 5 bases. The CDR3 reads CASSRRSGDSRDTQYF. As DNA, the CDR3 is TGTGCCAGCAGCCGCCGGAGCGGGGACTCACGAGATACGCAGTATTTT. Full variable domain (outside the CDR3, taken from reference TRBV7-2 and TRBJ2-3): GAGVSQSPSNKVTEKGKDVELRCDPISGHTALYWYRQSLGQGLEFLIYFQGNSAPDKSGLPSDRFSAERTGGSVSTLTIQRTQQEDSAVYLCASSRRSGDSRDTQYFGPGTRLTVL.

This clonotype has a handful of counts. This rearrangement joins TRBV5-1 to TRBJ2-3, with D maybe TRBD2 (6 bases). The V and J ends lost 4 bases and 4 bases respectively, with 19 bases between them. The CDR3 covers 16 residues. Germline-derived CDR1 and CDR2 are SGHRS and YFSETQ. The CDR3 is CASSRVGGGTADTQYF. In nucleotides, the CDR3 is TGCGCCAGCAGCCGGGTGGGCGGCGGGACCGCAGATACGCAGTATTTT.

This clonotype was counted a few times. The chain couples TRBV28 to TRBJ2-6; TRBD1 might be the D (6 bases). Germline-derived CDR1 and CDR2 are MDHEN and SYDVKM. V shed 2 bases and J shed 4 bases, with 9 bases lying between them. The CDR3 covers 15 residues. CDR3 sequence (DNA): TGTGCCAGCAGTTTACAGGGGTACGGGGCCAACGTCCTGACTTTC. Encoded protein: CASSLQGYGANVLTF.

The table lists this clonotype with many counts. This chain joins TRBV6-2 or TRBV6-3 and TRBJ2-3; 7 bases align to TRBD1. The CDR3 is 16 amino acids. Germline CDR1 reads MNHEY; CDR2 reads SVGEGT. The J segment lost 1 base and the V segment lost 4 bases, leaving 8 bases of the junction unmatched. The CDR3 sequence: CASSSRTGKGTDTQYF. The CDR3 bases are TGTGCCAGCAGTTCACGGACAGGCAAAGGCACAGATACGCAGTATTTT.

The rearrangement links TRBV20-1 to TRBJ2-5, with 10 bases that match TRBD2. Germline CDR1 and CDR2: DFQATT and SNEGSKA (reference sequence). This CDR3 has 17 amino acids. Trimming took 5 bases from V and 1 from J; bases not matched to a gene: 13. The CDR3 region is CSARGSGGQQFQETQYF. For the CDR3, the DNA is TGCAGTGCTCGAGGTAGCGGGGGGCAACAATTCCAAGAGACCCAGTACTTC.

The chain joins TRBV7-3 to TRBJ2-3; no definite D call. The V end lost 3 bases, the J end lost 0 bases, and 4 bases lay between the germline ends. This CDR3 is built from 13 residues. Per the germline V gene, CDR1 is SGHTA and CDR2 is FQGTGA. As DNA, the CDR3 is TGTGCCAGCAGCTTTATTAGCACAGATACGCAGTATTTT. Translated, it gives CASSFISTDTQYF.

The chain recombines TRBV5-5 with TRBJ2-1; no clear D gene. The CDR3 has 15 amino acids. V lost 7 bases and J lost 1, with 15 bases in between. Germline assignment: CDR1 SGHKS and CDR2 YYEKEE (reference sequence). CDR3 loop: CASDFLGESYNEQFF. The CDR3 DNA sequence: TGTGCCAGCGACTTTCTTGGGGAATCCTACAATGAGCAGTTCTTC.

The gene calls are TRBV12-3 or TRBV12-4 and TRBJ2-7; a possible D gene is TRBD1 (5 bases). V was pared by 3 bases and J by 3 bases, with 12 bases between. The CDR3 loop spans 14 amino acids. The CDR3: CASSFERGIYEQYF. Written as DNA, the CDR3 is TGTGCCAGCAGTTTTGAAAGGGGAATCTACGAGCAGTACTTC.

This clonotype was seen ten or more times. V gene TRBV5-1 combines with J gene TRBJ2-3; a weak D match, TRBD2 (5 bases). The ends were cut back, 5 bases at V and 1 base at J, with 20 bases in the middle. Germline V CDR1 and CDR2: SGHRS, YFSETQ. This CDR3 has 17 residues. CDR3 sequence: CASRGATGDRGTDTQYF. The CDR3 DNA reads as TGCGCCAGCAGGGGAGCCACTGGAGACCGTGGCACAGATACGCAGTATTTT.

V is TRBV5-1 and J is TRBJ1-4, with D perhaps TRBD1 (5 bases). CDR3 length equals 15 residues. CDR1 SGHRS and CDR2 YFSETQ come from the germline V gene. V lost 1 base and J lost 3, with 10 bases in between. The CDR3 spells CASSLMGLSNEKLFF. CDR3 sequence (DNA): TGCGCCAGCAGCTTGATGGGGCTTTCTAATGAAAAACTGTTTTTT. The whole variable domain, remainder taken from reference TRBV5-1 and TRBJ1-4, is KAGVTQTPRYLIKTRGQQVTLSCSPISGHRSVSWYQQTPGQGLQFLFEYFSETQRNKGNFPGRFSGRQFSNSRSEMNVSTLELGDSALYLCASSLMGLSNEKLFFGSGTQLSVL.

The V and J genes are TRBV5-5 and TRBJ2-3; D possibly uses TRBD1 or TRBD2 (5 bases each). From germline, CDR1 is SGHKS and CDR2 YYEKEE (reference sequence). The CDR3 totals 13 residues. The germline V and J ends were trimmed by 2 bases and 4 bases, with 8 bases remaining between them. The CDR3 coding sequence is TGTGCCAGCAGCTTTAGGGACCCAGATACGCAGTATTTT. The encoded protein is CASSFRDPDTQYF.

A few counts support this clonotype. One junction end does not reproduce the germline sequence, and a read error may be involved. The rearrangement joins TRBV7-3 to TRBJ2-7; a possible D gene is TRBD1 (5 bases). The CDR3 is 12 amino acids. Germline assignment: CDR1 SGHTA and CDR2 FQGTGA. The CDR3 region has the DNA TGTGCCAGCAGCTCTCCGCAGGGAAATCTTAACTTC. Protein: CASSSPQGNLNF.

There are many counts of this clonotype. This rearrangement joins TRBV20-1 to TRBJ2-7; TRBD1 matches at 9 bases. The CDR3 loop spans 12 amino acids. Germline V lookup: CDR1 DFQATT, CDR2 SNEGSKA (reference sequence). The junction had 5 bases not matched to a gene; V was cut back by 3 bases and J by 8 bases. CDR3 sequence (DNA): TGCAGTGCTAGGGGGACAGGGTTGCAGCAGTACTTC. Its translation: CSARGTGLQQYF.

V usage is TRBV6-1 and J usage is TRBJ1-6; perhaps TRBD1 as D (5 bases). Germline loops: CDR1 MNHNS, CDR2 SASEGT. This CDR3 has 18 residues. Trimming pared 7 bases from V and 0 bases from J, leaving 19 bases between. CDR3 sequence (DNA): TGTGCCAGCACCGCTCGCAGGGTGGGCAGCTCCTATAATTCACCCCTCCACTTT. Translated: CASTARRVGSSYNSPLHF.

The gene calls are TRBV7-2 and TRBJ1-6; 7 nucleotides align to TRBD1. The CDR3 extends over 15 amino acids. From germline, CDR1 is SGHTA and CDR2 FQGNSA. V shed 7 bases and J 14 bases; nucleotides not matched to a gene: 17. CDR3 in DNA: TGTGCCAGCACTGCTAACAGGGGTTCACTGGCGGCCCTCCACTTT. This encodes CASTANRGSLAALHF.

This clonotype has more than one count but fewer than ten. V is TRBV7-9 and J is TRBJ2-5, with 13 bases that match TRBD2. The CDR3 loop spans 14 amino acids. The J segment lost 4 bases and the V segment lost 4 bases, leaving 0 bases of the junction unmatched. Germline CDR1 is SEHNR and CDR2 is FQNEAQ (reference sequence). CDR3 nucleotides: TGTGCCAGCAGCTGGACTAGCGGGGGAGAGACCCAGTACTTC. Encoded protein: CASSWTSGGETQYF.

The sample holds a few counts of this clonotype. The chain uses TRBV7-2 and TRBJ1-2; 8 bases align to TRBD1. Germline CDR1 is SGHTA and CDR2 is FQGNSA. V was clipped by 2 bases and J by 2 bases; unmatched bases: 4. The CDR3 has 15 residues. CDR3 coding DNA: TGTGCCAGCAGCTTATCAGGGGGCGGCAACTATGGCTACACCTTC. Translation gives CASSLSGGGNYGYTF.